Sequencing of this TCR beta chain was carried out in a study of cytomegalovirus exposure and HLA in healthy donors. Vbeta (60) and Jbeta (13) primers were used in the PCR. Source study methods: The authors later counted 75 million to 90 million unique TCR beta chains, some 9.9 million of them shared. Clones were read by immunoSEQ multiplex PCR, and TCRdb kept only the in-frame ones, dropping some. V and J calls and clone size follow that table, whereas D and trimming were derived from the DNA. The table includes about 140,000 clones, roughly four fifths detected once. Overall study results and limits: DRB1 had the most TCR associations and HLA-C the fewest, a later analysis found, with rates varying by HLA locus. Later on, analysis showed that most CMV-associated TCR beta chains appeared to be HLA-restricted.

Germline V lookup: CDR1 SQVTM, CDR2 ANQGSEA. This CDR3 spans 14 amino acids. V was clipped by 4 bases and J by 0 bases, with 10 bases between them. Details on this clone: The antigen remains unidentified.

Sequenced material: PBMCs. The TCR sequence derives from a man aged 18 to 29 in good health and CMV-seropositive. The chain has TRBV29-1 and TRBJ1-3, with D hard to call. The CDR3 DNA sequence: TGCAGCGTTGCCATGGCCCCCTCTGGAAACACCATATATTTT. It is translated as CSVAMAPSGNTIYF.